This record looks at one T cell receptor (beta chain) sequence and its context. Individuals drawn from approximately 22 US areas were about 18 to 95 years old. Assignments of participants to cohorts depended upon their own reported clinical history. Trimming removed 5 bases at V and 1 base at J, with 10 bases between. Germline assignment: CDR1 MDHEN and CDR2 SYDVKM. The CDR3 loop spans 14 amino acids. How the authors handled the data: Nucleated cell number was recorded as an estimate derived from reference gene primer amplification. TCRdb keeps only in-frame clones here, not all; method: immunoSEQ multiplex PCR. D and trimming come from the DNA, and the V and J calls and clone size come from that table. This repertoire shows 310,000 or so clones, approximately 91% found once; its top ten account for 9.5%. This specimen comes from a study of blood T cell repertoires in COVID-19.

Source material: PBMCs or T cells enriched from blood (not recorded which). This chain uses TRBV28 with TRBJ2-3; D perhaps matches TRBD1 (6 bases). The TCR sequence derives from a woman between 35 and 50 years old who had recovered from COVID-19. The CDR3 DNA reads as TGTGCCAGCAGTGTAGAGGGGGGCACAGATACGCAGTATTTT. Protein: CASSVEGGTDTQYF.